This T cell receptor beta chain was sequenced for a study of a mutant IDH1 vaccine in newly diagnosed glioma. Sequenced by immunoSEQ multiplex PCR; TCRdb stores in-frame clones only, minus some. Among approximately 100,000 clones listed, roughly nine tenths were seen once. This sample's time point: week 47, end of study. What each vaccine dose contained was 300 ug of mutant IDH1 20-mer peptide, accompanied by topical imiquimod. The V and J ends lost 2 bases and 0 bases, in that order; junction bases with no gene match: 6. The CDR3 has 16 residues. The germline V gene encodes CDR1 SGHRS and CDR2 YFSETQ. As regards this clone: The antigen is undetermined.

This clonotype was obtained from a woman aged 50 to 60 with glioma. The chain couples TRBV5-1 to TRBJ2-3; 7 bases agree with TRBD2. This sample comprised PBMCs, obtained from a glioma patient whose treatment included an IDH1 peptide vaccine. CDR3 coding DNA: TGCGCCAGCAGCTTCTCGGCTAGCGGTAGCACAGATACGCAGTATTTT. Amino acid sequence: CASSFSASGSTDTQYF.